One and the same sample provided the 15 T cell receptor beta chains below, sequenced in a study of shared T cell receptors in the human thymus. Clones were sequenced by immunoSEQ multiplex PCR, and TCRdb holds only the in-frame ones, with some missing. The table includes 720,000 or so clones, 70% to 90% detected once. These data were likewise used in another study, on human thymus T cells.

The sample consisted of thymocytes. The receptors stem from a girl younger than two with a congenital heart defect.

The chain is built from TRBV18 and TRBJ2-7, with TRBD1 matching over 8 bases. Germline assignment: CDR1 KGHSH and CDR2 LQKENI. V dropped 8 bases and J dropped 2; count of bases not matched to a gene: 5. The CDR3 is 13 amino acids. Here the CDR3 reads CASTRGRAYEQYF. The CDR3 DNA reads as TGTGCCAGCACCAGGGGGCGCGCCTACGAGCAGTACTTC.

This sequence joins TRBV7-8 and TRBJ2-1, with no clear D. The CDR3 covers 13 residues. V gave up 0 bases and J gave up 5 bases, with 5 bases separating them. Per the germline V gene, CDR1 is SGHVS and CDR2 is FQNEAQ. The CDR3 sequence: CASSLATDNEQFF. CDR3 DNA sequence: TGTGCCAGCAGCTTAGCCACAGACAATGAGCAGTTCTTC.

This clone is a singleton in its sample. The rearrangement links TRBV12-5 to TRBJ2-5; the D gene is possibly TRBD2 (6 bases). The CDR3 sequence is 15 residues long. The germline V gene has CDR1 LGHNT and CDR2 FRNRAP. V lost 6 bases and J lost 2, with 16 bases in between. Written as DNA, the CDR3 is TGTGCTAGTGGCCTCGACGGAGGGCGGCAAGAGACCCAGTACTTC. This gives the protein CASGLDGGRQETQYF.

V and J are TRBV19 and TRBJ1-5, with 8 bases fitting TRBD1. CDR1 and CDR2 from the germline V gene are LNHDA and SQIVND (reference sequence). The CDR3 has 15 amino acids. The V gene end was trimmed by 6 bases and the J gene end by 2 bases; junction bases not matched to a gene: 6. Written as DNA, the CDR3 is TGTGCCAGTAGCAACTCAGGGGGCGGCAATCAGCCCCAGCATTTT. It is translated as CASSNSGGGNQPQHF.

The chain has TRBV25-1 and TRBJ2-5; D perhaps matches TRBD2 (6 bases). This CDR3 spans 16 amino acids. CDR1 MGHDK and CDR2 SYGVNS come from the germline V gene. V was pared by 0 bases and J by 5 bases, with 16 bases between. The CDR3 coding sequence is TGTGCCAGCAGTGAATATCGAGAGGGAGGCGGGGAGACCCAGTACTTC. Amino acid sequence: CASSEYREGGGETQYF.

This clone has only one observation. V usage is TRBV6-4 and J usage is TRBJ2-3; TRBD2 matches 8 bases. The V gene end was trimmed by 5 bases and the J gene end by 1 base; junction bases not matched to a gene: 8. CDR1 and CDR2 from the germline V gene are MRHNA and SNTAGT. The CDR3 length is 16 residues. The CDR3 region is CASSPTWRGGTDTQYF. CDR3 bases: TGTGCCAGCAGTCCCACGTGGCGGGGGGGCACAGATACGCAGTATTTT.

This rearrangement joins TRBV30 to TRBJ1-2, with a tentative D call TRBD1 (6 bases). Germline values: CDR1 GTSNPN, CDR2 SVGIG (reference sequence). The ends were cut back, 6 bases at V and 7 bases at J, with 21 bases in the middle. CDR3 length equals 14 residues. The CDR3 sequence: CACHPTGREGGYTF. CDR3 nucleotides: TGTGCCTGCCATCCTACAGGGCGCGAGGGTGGCTACACCTTC.

For this clone: Different DNA sequences within this sample yield the same CDR3. This chain uses TRBV5-6 with TRBJ1-2; D possibly corresponds to TRBD1 (5 bases). The CDR3 contains 13 residues. Germline lookup yields CDR1 SGHDT and CDR2 YYEEEE. Trimming cost V 1 base and J 4 bases, with 8 bases left between them. This chain's CDR3 is CASSLQGGYGYTF. CDR3 coding DNA: TGTGCCAGCAGCTTGCAGGGCGGCTATGGCTACACCTTC.

This rearrangement joins TRBV12-5 to TRBJ1-3; 10 bases are a match to TRBD1. The CDR3 totals 20 residues. The germline gives CDR1 LGHNT, CDR2 FRNRAP. V was clipped by 3 bases and J by 0 bases; unmatched bases: 14. CDR3 amino acids: CASGFTRDRGITDSGNTIYF. The CDR3 DNA reads as TGTGCTAGTGGTTTTACGCGGGACAGGGGCATCACCGACTCTGGAAACACCATATATTTT.

The chain combines TRBV28 with TRBJ2-2, with D possibly being TRBD2 (5 bases). The germline V and J ends were trimmed by 6 bases and 0 bases, with 20 bases remaining between them. CDR1 is MDHEN, CDR2 SYDVKM, per germline. This CDR3 is built from 18 residues. Here the CDR3 reads CASRPPGELQSNTGELFF. The CDR3, as DNA: TGTGCCAGCAGGCCCCCCGGGGAGCTCCAATCGAACACCGGGGAGCTGTTTTTT.

The chain has TRBV10-3 and TRBJ2-2; TRBD2 matches 10 bases. Germline CDR1 reads ENHRY; CDR2 reads SYGVKD. Trimming at V came to 4 bases and at J to 4 bases, leaving 6 bases not matched to a gene. The CDR3 runs to 16 residues. Written as DNA, the CDR3 is TGTGCCATCAGTGTTAAAGCGGGGGGGGGCACCGGGGAGCTGTTTTTT. It is translated as CAISVKAGGGTGELFF.

Remarks on this clone: Different DNA sequences within this sample yield the same CDR3. This chain uses TRBV6-1 with TRBJ1-1; D gene uncertain. V was shortened by 4 bases and J by 1 base, with 10 bases between the two germline ends. This CDR3 region has 14 residues. The germline CDR1 and CDR2 sequences are MNHNS and SASEGT. CDR3 sequence (DNA): TGTGCCAGCAGTGTCGGAGCTCGGAACACTGAAGCTTTCTTT. It translates to CASSVGARNTEAFF.

To note about this clone: The CDR3 ends on some other residue instead of the conserved phenylalanine or tryptophan, so this is likely a read error. The DNA is omitted, as the CDR3 cannot be located on it reliably, and the CDR3 follows TCRdb's listing. J is TRBJ2-4 and V is TRBV6-1; TRBD2, the table's D call, was not compared with the DNA. Germline CDR1 reads MNHNS; CDR2 reads SASEGT. The CDR3 totals 8 residues, both ends included. The CDR3 loop is CASSGTSK.

V usage is TRBV12-5 and J usage is TRBJ2-5; 14 bases agree with TRBD2. This CDR3 has 17 residues. CDR1 is LGHNT, CDR2 FRNRAP, per germline. The V gene end was trimmed by 1 base and the J gene end by 5 bases; junction bases not matched to a gene: 6. The CDR3 here is CASGLGLAGGLEETQYF. CDR3 nucleotide sequence: TGTGCTAGTGGTTTGGGACTAGCGGGGGGGCTTGAGGAGACCCAGTACTTC.

V and J are TRBV7-8 and TRBJ2-7, with D possibly TRBD1 on 5 matching bases. The CDR3 spans 15 residues. Germline CDR1 and CDR2: SGHVS and FQNEAQ. V was cut by 7 bases and J by 1 base, with 17 bases left in between. CDR3 amino acids: CASTPRPRVSYEQYF. The CDR3 nucleotides read TGTGCCAGCACCCCCCGACCCAGGGTTTCCTACGAGCAGTACTTC.